This T cell receptor beta chain was sequenced for a study of T cell clonality in common variable immunodeficiency. General observations from the study: Authors noted CVID clonality's cause needs subpopulation repertoire sequencing.

Germline V lookup: CDR1 SGHAT, CDR2 FQNNGV. V shed 3 bases and J 5 bases; nucleotides not matched to a gene: 3. The CDR3 totals 14 residues. Caucasian heritage predominated among both patients and controls. This clone was seen only a few times. Its antigen is as yet unknown. The read terminates 3 residues before the CDR3 end, so the remaining end is supplied by the germline J gene. The table came from immunoSEQ multiplex PCR; TCRdb's copy has only in-frame clones and leaves some out. Singletons are absent from the sample, which has approximately 44,000 clones. This TCR derives from a person aged 18 to 75 in good health. The sample taken for sequencing was peripheral blood mononuclear cells. The chain combines TRBV11-2 with TRBJ2-7, with 11 bases identical to TRBD1. The part of the CDR3 DNA that was read is TGTGCCAGCAGCTTGGACAGGGGGCACGACGAG. Its translation is CASSLDRGHDE. The whole CDR3 region reads CASSLDRGHDEQYF. The full variable domain, rest sourced from reference TRBV11-2 and TRBJ2-7, is EAGVAQSPRYKIIEKRQSVAFWCNPISGHATLYWYQQILGQGPKLLIQFQNNGVVDDSQLPKDRFSAERLKGVDSTLKIQPAKLEDSAVYLCASSLDRGHDEQYFGPGTRLTVT.